This T cell receptor beta chain was sequenced for a study of T cells in Graves' hyperthyroidism and ophthalmopathy. Trimming removed 0 bases from V and 4 bases from J, with 13 bases in between. The CDR3 loop spans 15 amino acids. CDR1 and CDR2 (germline): LGHNA, YSLEER. In this sample, this clonotype turned up a few times. Antigen: not known. Patients aged 18 to 65 had newly diagnosed hyperthyroidism that had lasted under 2 months. Patients having uncontrolled infection, another autoimmune disease, pregnancy or lactation were not included. The PBMCs had their origin in 7.5 to 10 ml of fresh peripheral blood. Authors of the study amplified TCR beta CDR3 regions from RNA transcripts. When the TCR CDR3 underwent first-round RT-PCR, the HTBI primer set was used. TCRdb processed the multiplex PCR reads anew with MiXCR; each CDR3 protein has one entry. The sample has approximately 700,000 distinct CDR3 sequences, approximately 16% seen once.

Study results and limitations: Blood shared most expanded thyroid clonotypes above 0.001.

The clonotype originates from a man younger than 35 with Graves' hyperthyroidism. The sample consisted of blood. The chain recombines TRBV4-3 with TRBJ2-7; no definite D call. In DNA, the CDR3 is TGCGCCAGCAGCCAAGATAGCACCTATCTGTACGAGCAGTACTTC. Residues: CASSQDSTYLYEQYF.